One sample yielded the 30 T cell receptor beta chains listed below, sequenced in a study of T-cell reconstitution after alpha-beta-depleted transplantation in children. Using unique molecular identifiers, the investigators prepared the TCRbeta library. TCRdb re-derived calls from the PCR reads in MiXCR, one entry per CDR3 protein. The table lists some 200,000 distinct CDR3 sequences, approximately 6.8% of them singletons, with roughly 4.8% in the top ten. The sample here was PBMCs, taken before TCRalphabeta/CD19-depleted stem cell transplant. These receptors were obtained from a girl under three years old with combined immunodeficiency, due to receive a stem cell transplant.

This clonotype was picked up many times. The genes are TRBV3-1 and TRBJ2-1; the match to TRBD1 covers 9 bases. Losses at the gene ends were 1 base for V and 4 bases for J; bases not matched to a gene: 2. The CDR3 contains 15 residues. Germline V gene data show CDR1 as LGHDT and CDR2 as YNNKEL (reference sequence). This CDR3 is CASSQGDRAYNEQFF. DNA for the CDR3: TGTGCCAGCAGCCAAGGGGACAGGGCATACAATGAGCAGTTCTTC.

Ten or more counts support this clonotype. This chain links TRBV7-9 with TRBJ2-2, with D possibly being TRBD2 (5 bases). This CDR3 contains 16 residues. Germline CDR1 reads SEHNR; CDR2 reads FQNEAQ (reference sequence). V lost 2 bases and J 2 bases, leaving 12 bases between the germline ends. Written as DNA, the CDR3 is TGTGCCAGCAGCTTATTAAGCGGTCCAAACACCGGGGAGCTGTTTTTT. Translating it yields CASSLLSGPNTGELFF.

This chain connects TRBV20-1 to TRBJ2-7, with D perhaps matching TRBD2 (6 bases). CDR1 is DFQATT, CDR2 SNEGSKA, per germline (reference sequence). The V and J ends lost 5 bases and 2 bases respectively, with 16 bases between them. This CDR3 spans 14 amino acids. CDR3 residues: CSAFSRDSTYEQYF. In DNA, the CDR3 is TGCAGTGCTTTTTCCCGGGACTCCACCTACGAGCAGTACTTC.

This clonotype has ten or more counts. The chain carries TRBV12-5 and TRBJ2-1, with TRBD1 as a possible D gene (5 bases). V lost 0 bases and J lost 5, with 11 bases in between. The CDR3 is 15 amino acids. The V gene's germline CDR1 is LGHNT and CDR2 FRNRAP. The DNA of the CDR3 is TGTGCTAGTGGTTTGGTACAGGTGGGTCACAATGAGCAGTTCTTC. It codes for CASGLVQVGHNEQFF. Supplemented by reference TRBV12-5 and TRBJ2-1, the full variable domain reads DARVTQTPRHKVTEMGQEVTMRCQPILGHNTVFWYRQTMMQGLELLAYFRNRAPLDDSGMPKDRFSAEMPDATLATLKIQPSEPRDSAVYFCASGLVQVGHNEQFFGPGTRLTVL.

The sample holds many counts of this clonotype. CDR3 sequence: CASSLPGTVFSYEQYF. The CDR3 DNA sequence: TGTGCCAGCAGTTTACCTGGGACGGTCTTCTCCTACGAGCAGTACTTC. This chain uses TRBV28 with TRBJ2-7, with D perhaps matching TRBD1 or TRBD2 (5 bases each). The CDR3 has 16 residues. V lost 2 bases and J 0 bases, leaving 14 bases between the germline ends. The germline CDR1 and CDR2 sequences are MDHEN and SYDVKM. Full variable domain (outside the CDR3, taken from reference TRBV28 and TRBJ2-7): DVKVTQSSRYLVKRTGEKVFLECVQDMDHENMFWYRQDPGLGLRLIYFSYDVKMKEKGDIPEGYSVSREKKERFSLILESASTNQTSMYLCASSLPGTVFSYEQYFGPGTRLTVT.

This rearrangement joins TRBV27 to TRBJ2-1; 8 bases are a match to TRBD2. Trimming took 5 bases from V and 10 from J; bases not matched to a gene: 13. The CDR3 is made up of 15 amino acids. The germline V gene has CDR1 MNHEY and CDR2 SMNVEV (reference sequence). The CDR3 spells CASSPAGGGKIEQFF. CDR3 nucleotides: TGTGCCAGCAGTCCCGCCGGGGGGGGGAAGATAGAGCAGTTCTTC.

This chain connects TRBV5-1 to TRBJ2-5; D remains unclear. V lost 2 bases and J 3 bases, leaving 8 bases between the germline ends. The CDR3 runs to 13 residues. Germline V CDR1 and CDR2: SGHRS, YFSETQ. CDR3 in amino acids: CASSFRAEETQYF. The CDR3 DNA reads TGCGCCAGCAGCTTTAGGGCAGAAGAGACCCAGTACTTC.

This clonotype was counted a few times. The rearrangement uses TRBV27 and TRBJ1-6, with TRBD1 as a possible D gene (5 bases). Germline V gives CDR1 MNHEY, CDR2 SMNVEV (reference sequence). The CDR3 length is 12 residues. Trimming removed 5 bases at V and 14 bases at J, with 13 bases between. The CDR3 DNA reads as TGTGCCAGCAGTCTTTCAGGGAGGACCCTCCACTTT. Translation: CASSLSGRTLHF.

On this clonotype: A much larger clone lies one base from this, so it may be a read error. The chain uses TRBV7-2 and TRBJ2-7; no definite D call. V lost 3 bases, J lost 6 bases, and 15 bases lay in between. The CDR3 totals 14 residues. The germline gives CDR1 SGHTA, CDR2 FQGNSA. The CDR3 sequence: CTSSFALPAPEQYF. CDR3 bases: TGTACCAGCAGCTTCGCCCTTCCGGCCCCCGAGCAGTACTTC.

This clonotype was seen ten or more times. This CDR3 reads CASSLAQAPSEQFF. In nucleotides, the CDR3 is TGTGCCAGCAGCTTGGCCCAGGCTCCCAGTGAGCAGTTCTTC. The chain combines TRBV5-6 with TRBJ2-1; the D is unclear. The CDR3 totals 14 residues. CDR1 and CDR2 (germline): SGHDT, YYEEEE. V was pared by 0 bases and J by 9 bases, with 13 bases between.

This chain connects TRBV5-4 to TRBJ2-1; D remains unclear. V was pared by 0 bases and J by 7 bases, with 8 bases between. The CDR3 sequence is 13 residues long. Germline values: CDR1 SGHNT, CDR2 YYREEE (reference sequence). The CDR3 DNA reads TGTGCCAGCAGCTTGGCCCGGGTTAATGAGCAGTTCTTC. Translated, it gives CASSLARVNEQFF.

This clonotype was seen at least ten times. J is TRBJ2-6 and V is TRBV28; D remains ambiguous. The germline V gene has CDR1 MDHEN and CDR2 SYDVKM. The CDR3 loop spans 17 amino acids. Between the trimmed V and J ends, which lost 1 base and 0 bases, there was a span of 10 bases. CDR3 DNA sequence: TGTGCCAGCAGTTTATTTAGAATTTACTCTGGGGCCAACGTCCTGACTTTC. This translates into CASSLFRIYSGANVLTF.

This clonotype was picked up many times. This chain joins TRBV5-5 and TRBJ2-7; TRBD1 matches at 7 bases. The CDR3 has 14 amino acids. Germline values: CDR1 SGHKS, CDR2 YYEKEE (reference sequence). The junction had 8 bases not matched to a gene; V was cut back by 3 bases and J by 5 bases. For the CDR3, the DNA is TGTGCCAGCAGCTCGACAGGGTATGCAAACGAGCAGTACTTC. Translating it yields CASSSTGYANEQYF.

At least ten counts were recorded for this clonotype. The V call is TRBV12-3 or TRBV12-4, the J call TRBJ2-3, with 8 bases identical to TRBD2. V lost 6 bases and J lost 5; bases outside the gene matches: 4. This CDR3 is built from 13 residues. CDR3 loop: CASSGGALDTQYF. The CDR3 DNA follows: TGTGCCAGCAGCGGGGGGGCCCTAGATACGCAGTATTTT.

This clonotype has more than one count but fewer than ten. The chain couples TRBV25-1 to TRBJ1-5; 8 bases are shared with TRBD1. The junction had 4 bases not matched to a gene; V was cut back by 3 bases and J by 6 bases. Germline CDR1 is MGHDK and CDR2 is SYGVNS. The CDR3 length is 14 residues. The CDR3 DNA follows: TGTGCCAGCAGTGAGCAGGGGGCGCCTCAGCCCCAGCATTTT. As protein: CASSEQGAPQPQHF.

The chain links TRBV3-1 to TRBJ1-6; D call uncertain. This CDR3 is built from 17 residues. CDR1 and CDR2 from the germline V gene are LGHDT and YNNKEL (reference sequence). V was trimmed by 0 bases and J by 0 bases, leaving 9 bases between them. The DNA for the CDR3 is TGTGCCAGCAGCCAAGAACTTCTTAGCTCCTATAATTCACCCCTCCACTTT. This sequence encodes CASSQELLSSYNSPLHF. Supplemented by reference TRBV3-1 and TRBJ1-6, the full variable domain reads DTAVSQTPKYLVTQMGNDKSIKCEQNLGHDTMYWYKQDSKKFLKIMFSYNNKELIINETVPNRFSPKSPDKAHLNLHINSLELGDSAVYFCASSQELLSSYNSPLHFGNGTRLTVT.

This clonotype occurred a few times. The gene calls are TRBV7-8 and TRBJ2-3; TRBD2 matches at 13 bases. V lost 1 base and J lost 6; bases outside the gene matches: 4. The CDR3 covers 16 residues. Germline-derived CDR1 and CDR2 are SGHVS and FQNEAQ. The CDR3 DNA sequence: TGTGCCAGCAGCTTAGAACTAGCGGGAGGGTGGGATACGCAGTATTTT. Residues: CASSLELAGGWDTQYF. The full variable domain, completed using reference TRBV7-8 and TRBJ2-3, is GAGVSQSPRYKVAKRGQDVALRCDPISGHVSLFWYQQALGQGPEFLTYFQNEAQLDKSGLPSDRFFAERPEGSVSTLKIQRTQQEDSAVYLCASSLELAGGWDTQYFGPGTRLTVL.

The chain combines TRBV7-2 with TRBJ2-5; 12 bases are shared with TRBD2. V gave up 5 bases and J gave up 4 bases; unmatched junction bases: 5. The CDR3 runs 15 residues. Germline CDR1 SGHTA, CDR2 FQGNSA. CDR3 sequence: CASSARGLAGETQYF. Written as DNA, the CDR3 is TGTGCCAGCAGCGCTAGGGGACTAGCGGGAGAGACCCAGTACTTC. Full variable domain (rest looked up from reference TRBV7-2 and TRBJ2-5): GAGVSQSPSNKVTEKGKDVELRCDPISGHTALYWYRQSLGQGLEFLIYFQGNSAPDKSGLPSDRFSAERTGGSVSTLTIQRTQQEDSAVYLCASSARGLAGETQYFGPGTRLLVL.

This clonotype was counted many times. The rearrangement joins TRBV5-5 to TRBJ2-3; D is uncertain. Trimming removed 0 bases at V and 2 bases at J, with 13 bases between. The CDR3 is 16 residues long. The germline CDR1 and CDR2 sequences are SGHKS and YYEKEE (reference sequence). CDR3 residues: CASSLVADPYTDTQYF. The CDR3 region has the DNA TGTGCCAGCAGCTTGGTGGCAGACCCCTACACAGATACGCAGTATTTT.

The table lists this clonotype with many counts. The V call is TRBV27, the J call TRBJ2-1, with TRBD2 identical over 9 bases. The CDR3 extends over 15 amino acids. Germline CDR1 and CDR2: MNHEY and SMNVEV (reference sequence). V lost 0 bases and J lost 8; bases outside the gene matches: 5. The CDR3: CASSLSSGGNDEQFF. CDR3 DNA sequence: TGTGCCAGCAGTTTATCCAGCGGGGGGAACGATGAGCAGTTCTTC.

This clonotype was counted at least ten times. V usage is TRBV28 and J usage is TRBJ2-2; possible D gene TRBD2, 6 bases. The germline gives CDR1 MDHEN, CDR2 SYDVKM. Trimming shortened V by 3 bases and J by 6 bases, and 17 bases separated the two germline ends. The CDR3 has 16 residues. The CDR3: CASSFPIGGIAGELFF. For the CDR3, the DNA is TGTGCCAGCAGTTTTCCCATTGGGGGGATCGCCGGGGAGCTGTTTTTT.

This clonotype occurred many times. The V and J genes are TRBV6-2 or TRBV6-3 and TRBJ2-1; D perhaps matches TRBD2 (6 bases). Germline assignment: CDR1 MNHEY and CDR2 SVGEGT. This CDR3 region has 20 residues. The V gene lost 0 bases and the J gene lost 6 bases, with 27 bases spanning the gap. This CDR3 is CASSYSISRGILTHSNEQFF. The DNA of the CDR3 is TGTGCCAGCAGTTACTCGATCTCCCGGGGGATTCTAACCCATTCCAATGAGCAGTTCTTC.

This clonotype was detected many times. This chain joins TRBV24-1 and TRBJ2-3, with TRBD1 matching 7 bases. The CDR3 consists of 16 residues. The V gene's germline CDR1 is KGHDR and CDR2 SFDVKD. The V gene end was trimmed by 3 bases and the J gene end by 2 bases; junction bases not matched to a gene: 7. CDR3 sequence (DNA): TGTGCCACCAGTGATGGATGGGACAGATACACAGATACGCAGTATTTT. As protein: CATSDGWDRYTDTQYF.

This clonotype was observed many times. The chain carries TRBV3-1 and TRBJ1-5; a possible D gene is TRBD1 (5 bases). In germline, CDR1 is LGHDT, CDR2 YNNKEL (reference sequence). Trimming took 0 bases from V and 2 from J, leaving 14 bases between them. The CDR3 covers 17 residues. This CDR3 reads CASSQDPGPVGNQPQHF. The CDR3 nucleotides read TGTGCCAGCAGCCAAGATCCGGGACCAGTTGGCAATCAGCCCCAGCATTTT.

This clonotype was observed many times. The rearrangement uses TRBV20-1 and TRBJ2-6; TRBD1 aligns across 7 bases. Germline CDR1 reads DFQATT; CDR2 reads SNEGSKA (reference sequence). Trimming at V came to 1 base and at J to 4 bases, leaving 16 bases not matched to a gene. The length of the CDR3 is 19 residues. The chain's CDR3 is CSARGLSAGGTYGANVLTF. CDR3 coding DNA: TGCAGTGCTAGAGGGTTGAGTGCAGGGGGAACTTACGGGGCCAACGTCCTGACTTTC.

The sample holds many counts of this clonotype. This chain links TRBV7-8 with TRBJ2-5; a weak D match, TRBD1 (6 bases). Deletions cut 4 bases from V and 2 bases from J, with 23 bases between. This CDR3 has 18 amino acids. Germline values: CDR1 SGHVS, CDR2 FQNEAQ. The DNA of the CDR3 is TGTGCCAGCAGCTCTTATTTCAACCCTGGGACAAGTCAAGAGACCCAGTACTTC. Amino acid sequence: CASSSYFNPGTSQETQYF.

This clonotype was seen ten or more times. The gene calls are TRBV29-1 and TRBJ1-2, with D unresolved. Germline V gene lookup returns CDR1 SQVTM and CDR2 ANQGSEA. The CDR3 runs 13 residues. Trimming stripped 3 bases from V and 1 base from J, with 9 bases between. CDR3 coding DNA: TGCAGCGTTGAGGGGAAGCTTAACTATGGCTACACCTTC. As protein: CSVEGKLNYGYTF.

This clonotype has ten or more counts. The gene calls are TRBV9 and TRBJ2-2; TRBD2 aligns across 9 bases. Germline CDR1 reads SGDLS; CDR2 reads YYNGEE. Unmatched junction bases numbered 11, after V lost 4 bases and J lost 7 bases. The CDR3 totals 16 residues. The chain's CDR3 is CASSKASGDSIGELFF. DNA of the CDR3: TGTGCCAGCAGCAAGGCTAGCGGGGATAGCATCGGGGAGCTGTTTTTT.

There are many counts of this clonotype. The chain combines TRBV20-1 with TRBJ2-1; 7 bases agree with TRBD2. Germline trimming cut 4 bases from V and 5 bases from J; bases unmatched to any gene: 5. In germline, CDR1 is DFQATT, CDR2 SNEGSKA (reference sequence). This CDR3 has 13 residues. CDR3 coding DNA: TGCAGTGCTACCCCAGGGAGGGACAATGAGCAGTTCTTC. Amino acids: CSATPGRDNEQFF.

This clonotype has ten or more counts. V is TRBV11-3 and J is TRBJ1-1; D remains ambiguous. The CDR3 is 13 residues long. Germline CDR1 reads SGHNT; CDR2 reads YENEEA. Trimming took 3 bases from V and 3 from J, leaving 8 bases between them. CDR3 in DNA: TGTGCCAGCAGCTTTTACGGAGACACTGAAGCTTTCTTT. It specifies CASSFYGDTEAFF.